This TCR beta chain came from a study of T cell changes during pregnancy in multiple sclerosis. Clones were sequenced by immunoSEQ multiplex PCR, and TCRdb holds only the in-frame ones, with some missing. This table holds about 59,000 clones, just over 90% found once. The CDR3 runs 16 residues. Germline V CDR1 and CDR2: SGHRS, YFSETQ. Trimming took 4 bases from V and 5 from J; bases not matched to a gene: 10. The receptor was isolated from a female donor with multiple sclerosis, enrolled in a pregnancy study. The gene calls are TRBV5-1 and TRBJ2-1; 9 nucleotides agree with TRBD2. Sequenced material: CD4+ T cells from peripheral blood mononuclear cells, taken before pregnancy. The CDR3 nucleotides read TGCGCCAGCAGCCTCCCGGAACTAGCGGGTCACAATGAGCAGTTCTTC. Residues: CASSLPELAGHNEQFF. The whole variable domain, remainder taken from reference TRBV5-1 and TRBJ2-1, is KAGVTQTPRYLIKTRGQQVTLSCSPISGHRSVSWYQQTPGQGLQFLFEYFSETQRNKGNFPGRFSGRQFSNSRSEMNVSTLELGDSALYLCASSLPELAGHNEQFFGPGTRLTVL.